Sequencing of this T cell receptor (beta chain) was carried out in a study of cytomegalovirus exposure and HLA in healthy donors. Background on the study: Among several hundred genotyped donors, around 80% fell in the Caucasian-associated ancestry cluster.

At sampling all donors were nominally healthy, likely with unrecorded immune exposures. This CDR3 is 16 amino acids long. Trimming pared 0 bases from V and 3 bases from J, leaving 15 bases between. Per the germline V gene, CDR1 is SGHRS and CDR2 is YFSETQ. A multiplex PCR was run with 60 Vbeta primers and 13 Jbeta primers. Some clones are missing from TCRdb's copy, which holds only in-frame ones; the method was immunoSEQ multiplex PCR. The table lists about 210,000 clones, around 79% of them singletons. The sequenced sample was PBMCs. This receptor was taken from a male donor in good health and CMV-seronegative. This chain joins TRBV5-1 and TRBJ1-1; possibly TRBD1 for D (5 bases). CDR3 sequence (DNA): TGCGCCAGCAGCTTGGGGCAGGGTATAATGGACACTGAAGCTTTCTTT. Protein sequence: CASSLGQGIMDTEAFF.